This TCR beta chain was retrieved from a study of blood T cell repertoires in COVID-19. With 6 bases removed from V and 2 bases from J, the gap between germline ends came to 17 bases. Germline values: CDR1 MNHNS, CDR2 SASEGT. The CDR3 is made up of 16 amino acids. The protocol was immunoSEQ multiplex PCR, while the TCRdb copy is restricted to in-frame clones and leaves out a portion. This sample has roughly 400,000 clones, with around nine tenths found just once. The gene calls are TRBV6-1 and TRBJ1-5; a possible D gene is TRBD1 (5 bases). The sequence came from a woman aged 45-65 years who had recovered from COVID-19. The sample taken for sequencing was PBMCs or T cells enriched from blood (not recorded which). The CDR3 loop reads CASSESGGGGNQPQHF. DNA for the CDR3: TGTGCCAGCAGCGAATCCGGGGGTGGAGGCAATCAGCCCCAGCATTTT.